This T cell receptor (beta chain) was obtained from a study of blood T cell repertoires in COVID-19. The overall study: Samples came from the United States, Italy and Spain, spanning acute and convalescent COVID-19. T cells, B-cell-depleted T cells, or PBMCs provided the cDNA or gDNA that served as material.

Germline V CDR1 and CDR2: MGHRA, YSYEKL. The CDR3 contains 18 residues. The J segment lost 1 base and the V segment lost 3 bases, leaving 6 bases of the junction unmatched. In the authors' workflow: Cell counts per sample came from amplifying reference gene primers. Assay used: immunoSEQ multiplex PCR; TCRdb lists only in-frame clones, some missing. V and J calls and clone size follow that table, whereas D and trimming were derived from the DNA. The table lists more than 15,000 clones, approximately 80% of them singletons, with approximately 20% in the top ten. The chain carries TRBV4-1 and TRBJ2-3; the match to TRBD2 covers 14 bases. Sequencing input: peripheral blood. This TCR derives from a man older than 75 with active COVID-19. CDR3 residues: CASSQSGLAGGGTDTQYF. DNA for the CDR3: TGCGCCAGCAGCCAGTCTGGACTAGCGGGGGGTGGCACAGATACGCAGTATTTT.